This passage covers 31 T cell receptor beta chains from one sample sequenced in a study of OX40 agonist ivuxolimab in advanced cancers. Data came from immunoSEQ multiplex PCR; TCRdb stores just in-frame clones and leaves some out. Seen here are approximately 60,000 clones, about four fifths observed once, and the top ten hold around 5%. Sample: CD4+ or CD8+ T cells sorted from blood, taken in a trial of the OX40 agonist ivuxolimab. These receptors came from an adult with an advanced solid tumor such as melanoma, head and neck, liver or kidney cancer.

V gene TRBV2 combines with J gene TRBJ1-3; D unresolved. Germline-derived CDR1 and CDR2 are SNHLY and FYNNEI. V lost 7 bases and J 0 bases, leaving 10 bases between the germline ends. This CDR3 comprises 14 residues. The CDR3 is CASIQSRSGNTIYF. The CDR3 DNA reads TGTGCCAGCATCCAGTCGCGCTCTGGAAACACCATATATTTT.

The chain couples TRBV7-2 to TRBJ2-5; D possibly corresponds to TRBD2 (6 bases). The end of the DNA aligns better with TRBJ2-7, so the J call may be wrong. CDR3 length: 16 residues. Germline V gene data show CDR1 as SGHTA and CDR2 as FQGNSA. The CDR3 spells CASSLAPWRGSYEQYF. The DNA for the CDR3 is TGTGCCAGCAGCTTAGCGCCCTGGCGGGGAAGCTACGAGCAGTACTTC.

The CDR3 DNA reads as TGTGCCAGCAGCCGTGTGGGGACAGGGGACTACTATGGCTACACCTTC. It codes for CASSRVGTGDYYGYTF. The V gene is TRBV7-2, the J gene TRBJ1-2; 10 nucleotides align to TRBD1. V shed 5 bases, J shed 3 bases, and the junction held 9 bases outside the gene matches. The CDR3 extends over 16 amino acids. The germline V gene has CDR1 SGHTA and CDR2 FQGNSA.

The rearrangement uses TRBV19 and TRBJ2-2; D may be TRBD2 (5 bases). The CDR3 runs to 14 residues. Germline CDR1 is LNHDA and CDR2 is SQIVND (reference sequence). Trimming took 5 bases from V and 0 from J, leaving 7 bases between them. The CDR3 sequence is CASSEEANTGELFF. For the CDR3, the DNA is TGTGCCAGTAGTGAGGAGGCGAACACCGGGGAGCTGTTTTTT.

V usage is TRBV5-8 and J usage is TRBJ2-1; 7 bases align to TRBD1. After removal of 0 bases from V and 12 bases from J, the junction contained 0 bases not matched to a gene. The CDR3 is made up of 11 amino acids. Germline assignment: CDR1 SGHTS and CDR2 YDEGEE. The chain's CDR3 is CASSLDRGQFF. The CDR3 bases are TGTGCCAGCAGCTTGGACAGGGGGCAGTTCTTC.

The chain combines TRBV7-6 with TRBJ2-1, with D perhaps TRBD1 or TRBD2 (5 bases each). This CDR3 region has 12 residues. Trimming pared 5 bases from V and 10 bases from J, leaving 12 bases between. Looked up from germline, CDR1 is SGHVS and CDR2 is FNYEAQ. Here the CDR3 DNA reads TGTGCCAGCAGCCTGGGGACCCGCGAGCAGTTCTTC. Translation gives CASSLGTREQFF.

DNA for the CDR3: TGTGCCAGCAGCCTGCAACCTACTTTGAACACTGAAGCTTTCTTT. Translating gives CASSLQPTLNTEAFF. The rearrangement uses TRBV5-5 and TRBJ1-1; no clear D gene. The V gene's germline CDR1 is SGHKS and CDR2 YYEKEE (reference sequence). V was cut by 4 bases and J by 0 bases, with 13 bases left in between. The CDR3 loop spans 15 amino acids.

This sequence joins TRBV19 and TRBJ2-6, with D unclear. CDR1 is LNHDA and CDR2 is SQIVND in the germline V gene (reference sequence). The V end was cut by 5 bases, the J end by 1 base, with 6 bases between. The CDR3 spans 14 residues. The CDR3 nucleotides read TGTGCCAGTAGTCCGGGTTCTGGGGCCAACGTCCTGACTTTC. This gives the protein CASSPGSGANVLTF.

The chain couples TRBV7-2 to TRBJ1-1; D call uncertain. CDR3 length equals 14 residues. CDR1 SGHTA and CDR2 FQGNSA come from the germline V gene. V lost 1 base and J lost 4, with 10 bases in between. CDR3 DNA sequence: TGTGCCAGCAGCTTAGTAAGACTGGGCACTGAAGCTTTCTTT. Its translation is CASSLVRLGTEAFF.

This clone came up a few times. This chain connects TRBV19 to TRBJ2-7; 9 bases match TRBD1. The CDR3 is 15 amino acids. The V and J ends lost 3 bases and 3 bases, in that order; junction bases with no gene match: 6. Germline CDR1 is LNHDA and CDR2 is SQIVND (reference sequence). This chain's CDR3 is CASSIQGQGYYEQYF. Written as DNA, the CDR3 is TGTGCCAGTAGTATCCAGGGACAGGGTTACTACGAGCAGTACTTC.

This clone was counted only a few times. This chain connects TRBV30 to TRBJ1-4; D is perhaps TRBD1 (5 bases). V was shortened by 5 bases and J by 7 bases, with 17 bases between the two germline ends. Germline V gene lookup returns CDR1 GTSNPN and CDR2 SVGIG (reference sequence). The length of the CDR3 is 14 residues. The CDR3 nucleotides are TGTGCCTGGGTGCCTGGGTGGGACGGTGAAAAACTGTTTTTT. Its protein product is CAWVPGWDGEKLFF.

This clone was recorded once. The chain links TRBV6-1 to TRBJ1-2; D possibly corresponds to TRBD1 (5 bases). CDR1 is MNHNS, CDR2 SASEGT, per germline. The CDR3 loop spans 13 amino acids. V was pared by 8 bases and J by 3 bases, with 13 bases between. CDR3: CASDWRGDYGYTF. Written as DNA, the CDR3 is TGTGCCAGCGATTGGCGGGGGGACTATGGCTACACCTTC.

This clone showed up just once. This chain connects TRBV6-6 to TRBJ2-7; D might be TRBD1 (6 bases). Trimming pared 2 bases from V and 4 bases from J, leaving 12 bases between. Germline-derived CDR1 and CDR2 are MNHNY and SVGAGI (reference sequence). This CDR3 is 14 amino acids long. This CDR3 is CASSYNREIYEQYF. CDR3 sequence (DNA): TGTGCCAGCAGTTACAACAGGGAAATATACGAGCAGTACTTC.

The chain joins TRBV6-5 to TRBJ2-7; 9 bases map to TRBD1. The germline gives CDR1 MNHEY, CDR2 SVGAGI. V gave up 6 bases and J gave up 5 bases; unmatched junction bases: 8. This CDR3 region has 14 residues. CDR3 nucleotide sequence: TGTGCCAGCAGCCCCGGGACAGGGATACACGAGCAGTACTTC. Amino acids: CASSPGTGIHEQYF.

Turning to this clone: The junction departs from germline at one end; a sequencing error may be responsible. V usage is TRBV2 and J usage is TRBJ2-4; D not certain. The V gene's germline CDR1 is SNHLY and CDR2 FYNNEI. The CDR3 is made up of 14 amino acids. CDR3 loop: CVSRLDSIQNIQYF. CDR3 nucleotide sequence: TGTGTCAGCAGACTGGATTCGATCCAAAACATTCAGTACTTC.

This CDR3 reads CASSLAPSMNTEAFF. CDR3 DNA sequence: TGCGCCAGCAGCTTGGCCCCAAGCATGAACACTGAAGCTTTCTTT. The gene calls are TRBV5-1 and TRBJ1-1; D unclear. CDR1 and CDR2 from the germline V gene are SGHRS and YFSETQ. The CDR3 covers 15 residues. Trimming shortened V by 0 bases and J by 0 bases, and 9 bases separated the two germline ends.

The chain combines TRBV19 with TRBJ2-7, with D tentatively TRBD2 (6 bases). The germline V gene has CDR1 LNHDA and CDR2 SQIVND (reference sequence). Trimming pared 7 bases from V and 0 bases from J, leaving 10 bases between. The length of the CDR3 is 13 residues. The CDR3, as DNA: TGTGCCAGTACGCGCGGGGACTCCTACGAGCAGTACTTC. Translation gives CASTRGDSYEQYF.

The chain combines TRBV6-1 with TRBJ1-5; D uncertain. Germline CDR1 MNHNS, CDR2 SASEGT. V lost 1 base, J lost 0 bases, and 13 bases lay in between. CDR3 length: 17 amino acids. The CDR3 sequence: CASSEVRRAASNQPQHF. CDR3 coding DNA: TGTGCCAGCAGTGAAGTCAGGAGGGCGGCTAGCAATCAGCCCCAGCATTTT.

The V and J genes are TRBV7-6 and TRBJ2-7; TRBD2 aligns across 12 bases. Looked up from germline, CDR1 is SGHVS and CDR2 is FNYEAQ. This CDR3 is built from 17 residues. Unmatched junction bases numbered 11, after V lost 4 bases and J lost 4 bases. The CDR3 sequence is CASSSGEMTSGGYEQYF. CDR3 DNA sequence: TGTGCCAGCAGCTCGGGAGAAATGACTAGCGGGGGTTACGAGCAGTACTTC.

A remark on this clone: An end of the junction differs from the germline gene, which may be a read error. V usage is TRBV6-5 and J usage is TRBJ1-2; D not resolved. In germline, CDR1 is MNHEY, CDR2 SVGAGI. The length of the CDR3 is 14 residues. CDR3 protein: CASSYSHGLDGYTF. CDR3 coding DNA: TGTGCCAGCAGCTACTCCCATGGCCTCGATGGCTACACCTTC.

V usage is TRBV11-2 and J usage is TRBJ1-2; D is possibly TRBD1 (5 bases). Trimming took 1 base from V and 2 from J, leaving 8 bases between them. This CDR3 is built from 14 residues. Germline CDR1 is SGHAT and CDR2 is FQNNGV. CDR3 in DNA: TGTGCCAGCAGCTTAGCGGCAGGGAACTATGGCTACACCTTC. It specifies CASSLAAGNYGYTF.

For the CDR3, the DNA is TGTGCCAGCAAGGCGACTTATGGCTACACCTTC. It encodes CASKATYGYTF. The rearrangement uses TRBV6-5 and TRBJ1-2; D not certain. V lost 7 bases, J lost 5 bases, and 8 bases lay in between. Germline lookup yields CDR1 MNHEY and CDR2 SVGAGI. There are 11 residues in the CDR3.

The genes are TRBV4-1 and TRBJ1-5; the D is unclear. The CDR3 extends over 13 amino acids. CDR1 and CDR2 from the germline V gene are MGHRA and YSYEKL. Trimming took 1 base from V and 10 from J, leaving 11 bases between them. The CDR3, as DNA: TGCGCCAGCAGCCAAGTTCCGGCGTCTCCCCAGCATTTT. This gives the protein CASSQVPASPQHF.

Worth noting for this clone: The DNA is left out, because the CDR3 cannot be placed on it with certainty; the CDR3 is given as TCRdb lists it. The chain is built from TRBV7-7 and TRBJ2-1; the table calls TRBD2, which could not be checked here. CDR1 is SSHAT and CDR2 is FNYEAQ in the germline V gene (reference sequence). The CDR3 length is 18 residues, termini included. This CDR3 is CASSFGPGKKRDHNEQFF.

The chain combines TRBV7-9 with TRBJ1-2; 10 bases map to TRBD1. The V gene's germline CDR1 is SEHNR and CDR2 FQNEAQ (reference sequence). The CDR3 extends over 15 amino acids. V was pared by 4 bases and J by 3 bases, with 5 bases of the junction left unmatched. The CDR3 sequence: CASSSGTGDYYGYTF. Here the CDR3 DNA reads TGTGCCAGCAGCTCAGGGACAGGGGACTACTATGGCTACACCTTC.

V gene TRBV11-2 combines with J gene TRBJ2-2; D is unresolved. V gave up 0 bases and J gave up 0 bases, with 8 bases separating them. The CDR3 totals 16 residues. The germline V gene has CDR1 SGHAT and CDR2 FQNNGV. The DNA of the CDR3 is TGTGCCAGCAGCTTAGAGGCAGTCGCGAACACCGGGGAGCTGTTTTTT. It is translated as CASSLEAVANTGELFF.

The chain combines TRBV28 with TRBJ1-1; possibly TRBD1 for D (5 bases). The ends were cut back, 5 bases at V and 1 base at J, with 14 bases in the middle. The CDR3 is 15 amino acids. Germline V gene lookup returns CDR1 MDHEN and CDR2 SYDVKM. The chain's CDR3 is CASSTISGGNTEAFF. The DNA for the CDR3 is TGTGCCAGCAGTACCATATCCGGGGGGAACACTGAAGCTTTCTTT.

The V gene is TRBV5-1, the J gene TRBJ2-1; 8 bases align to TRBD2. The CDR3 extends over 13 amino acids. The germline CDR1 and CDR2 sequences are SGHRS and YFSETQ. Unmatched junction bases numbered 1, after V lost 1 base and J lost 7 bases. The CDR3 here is CASSLTSGNEQFF. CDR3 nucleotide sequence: TGCGCCAGCAGCTTGACTAGCGGTAATGAGCAGTTCTTC.

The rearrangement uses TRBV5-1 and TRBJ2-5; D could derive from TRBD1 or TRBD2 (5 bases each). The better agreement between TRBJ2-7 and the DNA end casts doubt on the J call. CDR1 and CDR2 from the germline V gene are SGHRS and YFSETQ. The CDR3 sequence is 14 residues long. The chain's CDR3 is CASSLGTSLHEQYF. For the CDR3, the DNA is TGCGCCAGCAGCCTAGGGACCAGCCTCCACGAGCAGTACTTC.

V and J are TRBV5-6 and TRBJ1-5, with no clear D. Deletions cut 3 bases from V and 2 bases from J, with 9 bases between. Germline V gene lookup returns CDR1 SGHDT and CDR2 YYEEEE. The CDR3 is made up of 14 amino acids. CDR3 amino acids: CASSSQFGNQPQHF. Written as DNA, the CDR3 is TGTGCCAGCAGCTCCCAGTTTGGCAATCAGCCCCAGCATTTT.

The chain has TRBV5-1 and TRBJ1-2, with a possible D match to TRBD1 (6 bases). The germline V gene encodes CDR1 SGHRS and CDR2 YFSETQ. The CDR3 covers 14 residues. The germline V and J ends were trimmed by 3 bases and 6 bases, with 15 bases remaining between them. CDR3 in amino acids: CASSYLQGNDGYTF. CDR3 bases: TGCGCCAGCAGCTATCTACAGGGAAACGATGGCTACACCTTC.